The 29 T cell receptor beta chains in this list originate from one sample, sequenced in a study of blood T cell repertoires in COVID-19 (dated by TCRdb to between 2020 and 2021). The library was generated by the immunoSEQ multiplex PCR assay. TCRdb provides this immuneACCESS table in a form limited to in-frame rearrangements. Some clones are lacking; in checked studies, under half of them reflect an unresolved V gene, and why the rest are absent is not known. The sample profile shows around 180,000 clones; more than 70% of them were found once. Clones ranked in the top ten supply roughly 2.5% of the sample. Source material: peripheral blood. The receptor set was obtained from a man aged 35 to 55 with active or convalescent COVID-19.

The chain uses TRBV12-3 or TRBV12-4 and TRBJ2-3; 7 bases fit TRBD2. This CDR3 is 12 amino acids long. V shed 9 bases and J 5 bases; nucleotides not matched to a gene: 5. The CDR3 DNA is TGTGCCAGTACGAGCGGGGTAGATACGCAGTATTTT. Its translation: CASTSGVDTQYF.

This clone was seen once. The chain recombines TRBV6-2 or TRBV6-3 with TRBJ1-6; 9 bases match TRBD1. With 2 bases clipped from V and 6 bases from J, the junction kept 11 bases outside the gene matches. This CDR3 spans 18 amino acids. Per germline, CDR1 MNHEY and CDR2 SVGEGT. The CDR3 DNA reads TGTGCCAGCAGTTACCGGACAGGGGTTATCCGGGGTAATTCACCCCTCCACTTT. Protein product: CASSYRTGVIRGNSPLHF.

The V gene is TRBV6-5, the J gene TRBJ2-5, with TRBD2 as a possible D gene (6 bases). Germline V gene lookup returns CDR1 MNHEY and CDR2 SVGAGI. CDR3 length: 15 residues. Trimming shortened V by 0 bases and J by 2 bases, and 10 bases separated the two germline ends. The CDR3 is CASSYSGGWQETQYF. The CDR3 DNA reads TGTGCCAGCAGTTACTCGGGGGGTTGGCAAGAGACCCAGTACTTC.

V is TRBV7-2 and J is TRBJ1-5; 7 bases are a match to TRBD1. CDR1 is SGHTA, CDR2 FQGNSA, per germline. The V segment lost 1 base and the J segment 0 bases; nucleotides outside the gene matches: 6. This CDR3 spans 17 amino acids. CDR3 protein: CASSLVSTGSSNQPQHF. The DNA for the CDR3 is TGTGCCAGCAGCTTAGTGTCGACAGGGTCTAGCAATCAGCCCCAGCATTTT.

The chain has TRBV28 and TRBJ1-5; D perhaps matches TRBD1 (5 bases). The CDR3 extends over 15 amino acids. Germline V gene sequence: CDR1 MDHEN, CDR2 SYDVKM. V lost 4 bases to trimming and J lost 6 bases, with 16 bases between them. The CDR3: CASSWTGGVGQPQHF. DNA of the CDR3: TGTGCCAGCAGTTGGACCGGGGGGGTGGGTCAGCCCCAGCATTTT.

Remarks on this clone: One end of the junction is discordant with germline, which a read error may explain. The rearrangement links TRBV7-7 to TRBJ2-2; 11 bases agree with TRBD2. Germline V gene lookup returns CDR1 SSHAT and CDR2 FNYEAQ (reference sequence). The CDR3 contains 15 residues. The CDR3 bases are TGTGCTAGCAGCTCGGGACTAGCGGACACCGGGGAGCTGTTTTTT. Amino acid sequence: CASSSGLADTGELFF.

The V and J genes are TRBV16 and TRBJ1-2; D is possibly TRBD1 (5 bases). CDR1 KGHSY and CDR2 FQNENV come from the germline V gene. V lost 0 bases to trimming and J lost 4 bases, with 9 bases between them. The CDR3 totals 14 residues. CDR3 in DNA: TGTGCCAGCAGCCAATCCTCAGGGCCCTATGGCTACACCTTC. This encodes CASSQSSGPYGYTF.

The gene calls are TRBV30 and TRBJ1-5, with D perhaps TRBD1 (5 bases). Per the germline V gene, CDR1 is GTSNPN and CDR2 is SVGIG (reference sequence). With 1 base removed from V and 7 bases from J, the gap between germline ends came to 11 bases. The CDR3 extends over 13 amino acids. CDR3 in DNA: TGTGCCTGGAGTGCAGGGTTGGAACAGCCCCAGCATTTT. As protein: CAWSAGLEQPQHF.

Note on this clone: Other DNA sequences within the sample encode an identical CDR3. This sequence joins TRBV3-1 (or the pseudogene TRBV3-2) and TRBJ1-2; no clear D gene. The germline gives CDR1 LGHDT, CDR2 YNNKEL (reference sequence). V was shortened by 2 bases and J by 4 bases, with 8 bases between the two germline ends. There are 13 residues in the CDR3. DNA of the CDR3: TGTGCCAGCAGCCAATTACGGTCCTATGGCTACACCTTC. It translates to CASSQLRSYGYTF.

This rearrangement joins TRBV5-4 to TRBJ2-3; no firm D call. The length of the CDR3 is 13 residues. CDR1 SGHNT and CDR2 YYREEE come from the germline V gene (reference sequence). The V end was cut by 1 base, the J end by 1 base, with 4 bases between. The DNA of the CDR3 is TGTGCCAGCAGCTTGACTGGCACAGATACGCAGTATTTT. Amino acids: CASSLTGTDTQYF.

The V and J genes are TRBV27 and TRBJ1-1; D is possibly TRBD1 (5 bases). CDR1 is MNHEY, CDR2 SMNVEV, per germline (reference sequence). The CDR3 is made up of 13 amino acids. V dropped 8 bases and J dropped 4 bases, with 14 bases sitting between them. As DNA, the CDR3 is TGTGCCAGCGAACCCTCCCAGGGCACTGAAGCTTTCTTT. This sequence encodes CASEPSQGTEAFF.

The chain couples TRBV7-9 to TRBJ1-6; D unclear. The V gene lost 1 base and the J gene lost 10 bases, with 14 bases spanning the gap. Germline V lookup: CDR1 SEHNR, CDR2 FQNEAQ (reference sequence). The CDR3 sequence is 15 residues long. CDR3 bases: TGTGCCAGCAGCTTAGGAGCGGTCATTGGCTCACCCCTCCACTTT. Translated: CASSLGAVIGSPLHF. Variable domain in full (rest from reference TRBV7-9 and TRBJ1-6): DTGVSQNPRHKITKRGQNVTFRCDPISEHNRLYWYRQTLGQGPEFLTYFQNEAQLEKSRLLSDRFSAERPKGSFSTLEIQRTEQGDSAMYLCASSLGAVIGSPLHFGNGTRLTVT.

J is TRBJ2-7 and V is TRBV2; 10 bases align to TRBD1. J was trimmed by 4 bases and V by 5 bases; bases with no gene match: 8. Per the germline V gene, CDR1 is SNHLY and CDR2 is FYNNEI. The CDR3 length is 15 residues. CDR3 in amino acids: CASSPGQGIYYEQYF. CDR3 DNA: TGTGCCAGCAGTCCGGGACAGGGGATTTATTACGAGCAGTACTTC.

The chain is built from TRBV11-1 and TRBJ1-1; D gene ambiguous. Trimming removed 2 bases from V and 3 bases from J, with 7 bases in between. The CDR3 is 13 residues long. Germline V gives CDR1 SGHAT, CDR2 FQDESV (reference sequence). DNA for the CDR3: TGTGCCAGCAGCTTAAAAACGGACACTGAAGCTTTCTTT. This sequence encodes CASSLKTDTEAFF. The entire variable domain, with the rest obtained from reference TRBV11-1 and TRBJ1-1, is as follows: EAEVAQSPRYKITEKSQAVAFWCDPISGHATLYWYRQILGQGPELLVQFQDESVVDDSQLPKDRFSAERLKGVDSTLKIQPAELGDSAMYLCASSLKTDTEAFFGQGTRLTVV.

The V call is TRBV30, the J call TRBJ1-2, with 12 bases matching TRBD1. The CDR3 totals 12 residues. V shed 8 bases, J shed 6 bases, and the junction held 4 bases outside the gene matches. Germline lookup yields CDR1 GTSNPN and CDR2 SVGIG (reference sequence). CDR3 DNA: TGTGCCGGAGGGACAGGGGGCAATGGCTACACCTTC. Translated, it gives CAGGTGGNGYTF. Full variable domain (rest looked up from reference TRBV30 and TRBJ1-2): SQTIHQWPATLVQPVGSPLSLECTVEGTSNPNLYWYRQAAGRGLQLLFYSVGIGQISSEVPQNLSASRPQDRQFILSSKKLLLSDSGFYLCAGGTGGNGYTFGSGTRLTVV.

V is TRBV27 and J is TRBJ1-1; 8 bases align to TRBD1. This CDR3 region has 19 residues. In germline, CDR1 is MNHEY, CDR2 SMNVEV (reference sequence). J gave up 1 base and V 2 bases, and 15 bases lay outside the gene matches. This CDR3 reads CASSLRPGRGLGGNTEAFF. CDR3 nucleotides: TGTGCCAGCAGTTTAAGGCCGGGCAGGGGGCTGGGGGGGAACACTGAAGCTTTCTTT.

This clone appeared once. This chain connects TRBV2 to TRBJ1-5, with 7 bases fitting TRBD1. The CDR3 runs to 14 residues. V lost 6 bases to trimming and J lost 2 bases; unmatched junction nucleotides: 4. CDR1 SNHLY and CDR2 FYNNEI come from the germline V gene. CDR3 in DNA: TGTGCCAGCAGCACTGACAGGGGCAATCAGCCCCAGCATTTT. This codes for CASSTDRGNQPQHF.

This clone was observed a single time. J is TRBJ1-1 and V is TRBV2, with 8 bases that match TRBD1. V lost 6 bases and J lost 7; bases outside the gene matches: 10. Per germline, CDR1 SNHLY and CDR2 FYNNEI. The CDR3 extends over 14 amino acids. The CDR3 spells CASRPDRGVDEAFF. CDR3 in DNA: TGTGCCAGCAGACCAGACAGGGGCGTGGATGAAGCTTTCTTT.

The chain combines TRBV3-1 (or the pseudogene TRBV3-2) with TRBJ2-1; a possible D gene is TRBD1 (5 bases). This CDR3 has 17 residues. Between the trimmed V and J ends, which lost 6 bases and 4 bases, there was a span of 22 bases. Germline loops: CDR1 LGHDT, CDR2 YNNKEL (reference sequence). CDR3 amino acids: CASSRTQPFRVYNEQFF. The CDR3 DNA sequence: TGTGCCAGCAGTCGTACCCAGCCTTTCAGGGTTTACAATGAGCAGTTCTTC.

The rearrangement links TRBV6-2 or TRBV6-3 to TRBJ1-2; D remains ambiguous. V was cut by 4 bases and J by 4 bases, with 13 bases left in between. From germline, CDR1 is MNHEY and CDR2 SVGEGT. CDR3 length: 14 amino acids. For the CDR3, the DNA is TGTGCCAGCAGTTCATTCGCAGGTGGCTATGGCTACACCTTC. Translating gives CASSSFAGGYGYTF.

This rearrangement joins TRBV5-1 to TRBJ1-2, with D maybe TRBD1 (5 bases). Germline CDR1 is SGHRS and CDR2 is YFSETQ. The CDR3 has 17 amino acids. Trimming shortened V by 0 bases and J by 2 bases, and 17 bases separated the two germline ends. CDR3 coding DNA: TGCGCCAGCAGCTTGGCCTTGGGAGGGGCGGAAAACTATGGCTACACCTTC. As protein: CASSLALGGAENYGYTF.

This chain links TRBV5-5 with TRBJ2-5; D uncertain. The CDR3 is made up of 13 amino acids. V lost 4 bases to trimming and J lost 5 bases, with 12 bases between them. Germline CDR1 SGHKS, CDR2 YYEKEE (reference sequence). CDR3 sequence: CASSPPVSETQYF. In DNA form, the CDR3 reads TGTGCCAGCAGCCCCCCCGTATCGGAGACCCAGTACTTC.

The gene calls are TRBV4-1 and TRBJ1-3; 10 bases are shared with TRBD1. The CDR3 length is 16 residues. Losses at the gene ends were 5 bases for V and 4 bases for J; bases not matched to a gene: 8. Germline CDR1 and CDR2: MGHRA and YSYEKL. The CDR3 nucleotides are TGCGCCAGCAGCTTACGACAGGGGGCGCGGGGAAACACCATATATTTT. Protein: CASSLRQGARGNTIYF.

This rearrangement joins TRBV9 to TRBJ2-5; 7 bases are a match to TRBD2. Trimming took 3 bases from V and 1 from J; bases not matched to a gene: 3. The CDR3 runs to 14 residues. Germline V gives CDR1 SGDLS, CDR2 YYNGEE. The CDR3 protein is CASSEAGRQETQYF. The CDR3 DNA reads TGTGCCAGCAGCGAAGCGGGGCGCCAAGAGACCCAGTACTTC.

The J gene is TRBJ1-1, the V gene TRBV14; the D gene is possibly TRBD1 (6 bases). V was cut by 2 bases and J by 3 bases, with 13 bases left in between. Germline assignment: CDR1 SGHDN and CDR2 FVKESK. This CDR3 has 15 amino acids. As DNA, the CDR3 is TGTGCCAGCAGCCAAACCAGAGGGGGGGACACTGAAGCTTTCTTT. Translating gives CASSQTRGGDTEAFF.

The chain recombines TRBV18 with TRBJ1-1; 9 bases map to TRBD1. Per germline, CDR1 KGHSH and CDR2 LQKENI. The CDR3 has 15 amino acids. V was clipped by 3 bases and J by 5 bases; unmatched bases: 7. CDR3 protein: CASSPSTGGNTEAFF. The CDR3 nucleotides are TGTGCCAGCTCACCTTCGACAGGGGGTAATACTGAAGCTTTCTTT.

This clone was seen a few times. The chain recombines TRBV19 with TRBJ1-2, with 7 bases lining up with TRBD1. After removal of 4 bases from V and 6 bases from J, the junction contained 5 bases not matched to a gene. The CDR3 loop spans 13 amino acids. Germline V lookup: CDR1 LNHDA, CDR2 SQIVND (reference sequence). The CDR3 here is CASSRRGLDGYTF. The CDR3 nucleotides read TGTGCCAGTAGTAGGAGGGGGCTGGATGGCTACACCTTC.

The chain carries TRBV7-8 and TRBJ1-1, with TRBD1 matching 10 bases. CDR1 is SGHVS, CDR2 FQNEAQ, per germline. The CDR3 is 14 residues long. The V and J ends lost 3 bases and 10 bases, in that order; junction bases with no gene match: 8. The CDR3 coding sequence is TGTGCCAGCAGCTTTCTGGGACAGGGGAGAGGAGCTTTCTTT. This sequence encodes CASSFLGQGRGAFF.

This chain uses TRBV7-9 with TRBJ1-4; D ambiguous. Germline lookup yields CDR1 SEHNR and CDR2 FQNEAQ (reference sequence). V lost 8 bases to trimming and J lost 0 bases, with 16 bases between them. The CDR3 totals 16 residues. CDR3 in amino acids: CASGPVGPATNEKLFF. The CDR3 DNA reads TGTGCCAGCGGGCCTGTAGGCCCTGCAACTAATGAAAAACTGTTTTTT.